A selection of T cell receptor beta chains follows, all from one sample in a study of blood T cell repertoires in COVID-19. TCRdb's copy holds only in-frame clones and misses some; the assay was immunoSEQ multiplex PCR. The sample records under 200,000 clones, around four fifths being singletons. Sequenced sample: peripheral blood. All receptors come from a woman of 80 years or more with active or convalescent COVID-19. Each CDR3 is given with its conserved first and last residue. D genes are given only for firm matches. Part of the rows lack a size; the others show once, few, many or a class for expanded clones.

J gene: TRBJ1-6
V gene: TRBV4-3
clone size: .
D gene: .
CDR3 protein: CASSQELPGTTDNSPLHF
CDR3 DNA: TGCGCCAGCAGCCAAGAACTCCCCGGGACAACAGATAATTCACCCCTCCACTTT

J gene: TRBJ2-5
V gene: TRBV5-1
clone size: .
D gene: .
CDR3 protein: CASSLAIDSGQETQYF
CDR3 DNA: TGCGCCAGCAGCTTGGCCATCGACAGCGGGCAAGAGACCCAGTACTTC

J gene: TRBJ1-2
V gene: TRBV18
clone size: .
D gene: .
CDR3 protein: CASSPRAGGDVGGYTF
CDR3 DNA: TGTGCCAGCTCACCAAGGGCAGGCGGGGATGTAGGTGGCTACACCTTC

J gene: TRBJ2-3
V gene: TRBV4-1
clone size: .
D gene: TRBD2
CDR3 protein: CASSWRLAGGTDTQYF
CDR3 DNA: TGCGCCAGCAGCTGGCGACTAGCGGGGGGGACAGATACGCAGTATTTT

J gene: TRBJ2-4
V gene: TRBV4-1
clone size: .
D gene: TRBD1
CDR3 protein: CASSPTTTGVNIQYF
CDR3 DNA: TGCGCCAGCAGCCCGACCACTACAGGGGTGAACATTCAGTACTTC

J gene: TRBJ2-1
V gene: TRBV18
clone size: once
D gene: TRBD2
CDR3 protein: CASSPFSTSGYNEQFF
CDR3 DNA: TGTGCCAGCTCACCATTTAGCACTAGCGGTTACAATGAGCAGTTCTTC

J gene: TRBJ1-2
V gene: TRBV19
clone size: .
D gene: .
CDR3 protein: CASSIGPAGNYGYTF
CDR3 DNA: TGTGCCAGTAGTATAGGCCCGGCGGGAAACTATGGCTACACCTTC

J gene: TRBJ2-7
V gene: TRBV5-1
clone size: .
D gene: .
CDR3 protein: CASSDRSSSYEQYF
CDR3 DNA: TGCGCCAGCAGCGACAGGTCAAGCTCCTACGAGCAGTACTTC

J gene: TRBJ2-7
V gene: TRBV27
clone size: .
D gene: TRBD1
CDR3 protein: CASSLTGTGGRRGEQYF
CDR3 DNA: TGTGCCAGCAGTTTAACGGGAACAGGGGGCAGGCGTGGCGAGCAGTACTTC

J gene: TRBJ1-1
V gene: TRBV3-1/TRBV3-2
clone size: .
D gene: .
CDR3 protein: CASSQAIQNTEAFF
CDR3 DNA: TGTGCCAGCAGCCAAGCCATCCAGAACACTGAAGCTTTCTTT

J gene: TRBJ1-4
V gene: TRBV7-9
clone size: .
D gene: .
CDR3 protein: CASSYARGDGATNEKLFF
CDR3 DNA: TGTGCCAGCAGCTACGCCCGAGGCGATGGGGCGACTAATGAAAAACTGTTTTTT

J gene: TRBJ2-7
V gene: TRBV5-1
clone size: once
D gene: TRBD1
CDR3 protein: CASSSTGTVWGEQYF
CDR3 DNA: TGCGCCAGCAGCTCGACCGGGACAGTATGGGGGGAGCAGTACTTC

J gene: TRBJ2-3
V gene: TRBV9
clone size: .
D gene: .
CDR3 protein: CASSVDPGILKEGTQYF
CDR3 DNA: TGTGCCAGCAGCGTAGACCCCGGGATCCTCAAGGAAGGTACGCAGTATTTT

J gene: TRBJ2-1
V gene: TRBV19
clone size: .
D gene: TRBD2
CDR3 protein: CASSIDPAGANNEQFF
CDR3 DNA: TGTGCCAGTAGTATAGACCCAGCGGGGGCAAACAATGAGCAGTTCTTC

J gene: TRBJ2-5
V gene: TRBV5-6
clone size: few
D gene: .
CDR3 protein: CASSLASTETQYF
CDR3 DNA: TGTGCCAGCAGCTTGGCTAGCACCGAGACCCAGTACTTC

J gene: TRBJ2-2
V gene: TRBV10-3
clone size: .
D gene: .
CDR3 protein: CAIRVVEPGELFF
CDR3 DNA: TGTGCCATCCGAGTTGTGGAGCCAGGGGAGCTGTTTTTT

J gene: TRBJ1-1
V gene: TRBV6-6
clone size: .
D gene: .
CDR3 protein: CASSGPSNTEAFF
CDR3 DNA: TGTGCCAGCAGTGGGCCCTCGAACACTGAAGCTTTCTTT

J gene: TRBJ1-5
V gene: TRBV19
clone size: .
D gene: TRBD1
CDR3 protein: CASRGTGNQPQHF
CDR3 DNA: TGTGCCAGTAGGGGGACAGGCAATCAGCCCCAGCATTTT

J gene: TRBJ1-5
V gene: TRBV5-6
clone size: .
D gene: .
CDR3 protein: CASSSSGQIYQPQHF
CDR3 DNA: TGTGCCAGCAGCTCCTCCGGACAGATTTATCAGCCCCAGCATTTT

J gene: TRBJ1-1
V gene: TRBV5-1
clone size: .
D gene: .
CDR3 protein: CASSLAGDTEAFF
CDR3 DNA: TGCGCCAGCAGCTTGGCGGGGGACACTGAAGCTTTCTTT

J gene: TRBJ2-7
V gene: TRBV11-3
clone size: .
D gene: TRBD2
CDR3 protein: CASSSGLAGGHLREQYF
CDR3 DNA: TGTGCCAGCAGCTCCGGACTAGCGGGGGGGCACTTGAGAGAGCAGTACTTC

J gene: TRBJ1-1
V gene: TRBV3-1/TRBV3-2
clone size: .
D gene: .
CDR3 protein: CASSQGGTEAFF
CDR3 DNA: TGTGCCAGCAGCCAAGGAGGGACTGAAGCTTTCTTT

J gene: TRBJ1-1
V gene: TRBV6-5
clone size: .
D gene: .
CDR3 protein: CASSSAWAGETEAFF
CDR3 DNA: TGTGCCAGCAGTTCCGCATGGGCCGGGGAAACTGAAGCTTTCTTT

J gene: TRBJ2-3
V gene: TRBV3-1/TRBV3-2
clone size: .
D gene: .
CDR3 protein: CASSQVVNSPTQYF
CDR3 DNA: TGTGCCAGCAGCCAAGTCGTAAACTCGCCTACGCAGTATTTT

J gene: TRBJ2-2
V gene: TRBV19
clone size: .
D gene: .
CDR3 protein: CASMGIYTGELFF
CDR3 DNA: TGTGCCAGTATGGGCATTTACACCGGGGAGCTGTTTTTT

J gene: TRBJ2-2
V gene: TRBV7-9
clone size: .
D gene: .
CDR3 protein: CASSTRGTGELFF
CDR3 DNA: TGTGCCAGCAGCACTCGGGGCACCGGGGAGCTGTTTTTT

J gene: TRBJ1-1
V gene: TRBV30
clone size: .
D gene: .
CDR3 protein: CAWSVQGGMNTEAFF
CDR3 DNA: TGTGCCTGGAGTGTACAGGGTGGGATGAACACTGAAGCTTTCTTT

J gene: TRBJ2-5
V gene: TRBV2
clone size: .
D gene: .
CDR3 protein: CASSESPRVETQYF
CDR3 DNA: TGTGCCAGCAGTGAATCCCCGAGGGTAGAGACCCAGTACTTC

J gene: TRBJ2-2
V gene: TRBV7-9
clone size: once
D gene: .
CDR3 protein: CASSPTGQGGTGELFF
CDR3 DNA: TGTGCCAGCAGCCCGACGGGGCAGGGGGGAACCGGGGAGCTGTTTTTT

J gene: TRBJ1-4
V gene: TRBV10-3
clone size: .
D gene: TRBD1
CDR3 protein: CAIRRDSNEKLFF
CDR3 DNA: TGTGCCATCAGGAGGGACAGCAATGAAAAACTGTTTTTT

J gene: TRBJ1-4
V gene: TRBV25-1
clone size: many
D gene: TRBD1
CDR3 protein: CASSEMDRELFF
CDR3 DNA: TGTGCCAGCAGTGAGATGGACAGGGAACTGTTTTTT

J gene: TRBJ2-7
V gene: TRBV27
clone size: .
D gene: TRBD1
CDR3 protein: CASTRDRVYEQYF
CDR3 DNA: TGTGCCAGCACCCGGGACAGGGTTTACGAGCAGTACTTC

J gene: TRBJ2-1
V gene: TRBV20-1
clone size: .
D gene: TRBD2
CDR3 protein: CSASGAVAGGDNEQFF
CDR3 DNA: TGCAGTGCTAGTGGGGCAGTAGCGGGGGGCGACAATGAGCAGTTCTTC

J gene: TRBJ1-1
V gene: TRBV6-6
clone size: few
D gene: .
CDR3 protein: CASIYRWTAEAFF
CDR3 DNA: TGTGCCAGCATCTACAGGTGGACCGCTGAAGCTTTCTTT

J gene: TRBJ2-5
V gene: TRBV3-1/TRBV3-2
clone size: .
D gene: TRBD2
CDR3 protein: CASSQASGGQETQYF
CDR3 DNA: TGTGCCAGCAGCCAGGCCTCGGGGGGGCAAGAGACCCAGTACTTC

J gene: TRBJ2-5
V gene: TRBV7-8
clone size: .
D gene: .
CDR3 protein: CASSPYQETQYF
CDR3 DNA: TGTGCCAGCAGCCCGTACCAAGAGACCCAGTACTTC

J gene: TRBJ1-1
V gene: TRBV20-1
clone size: .
D gene: .
CDR3 protein: CSAKGGQEAFF
CDR3 DNA: TGCAGTGCGAAGGGGGGGCAAGAAGCTTTCTTT

J gene: TRBJ1-6
V gene: TRBV18
clone size: .
D gene: .
CDR3 protein: CASSPVERNSPLHF
CDR3 DNA: TGTGCCAGCTCACCGGTGGAGAGGAATTCACCCCTCCACTTT

J gene: TRBJ2-2
V gene: TRBV27
clone size: .
D gene: .
CDR3 protein: CASSWLGGNTGELFF
CDR3 DNA: TGTGCCAGCAGTTGGCTAGGTGGGAACACCGGGGAGCTGTTTTTT

J gene: TRBJ2-5
V gene: TRBV9
clone size: .
D gene: TRBD1
CDR3 protein: CASSLGTGGGETQYF
CDR3 DNA: TGTGCCAGCAGCTTGGGGACAGGGGGAGGCGAGACCCAGTACTTC

J gene: TRBJ1-2
V gene: TRBV3-1/TRBV3-2
clone size: .
D gene: .
CDR3 protein: CASSQAGADGYTF
CDR3 DNA: TGTGCCAGCAGCCAAGCAGGGGCGGATGGCTACACCTTC

J gene: TRBJ1-5
V gene: TRBV6-4
clone size: .
D gene: .
CDR3 protein: CASSGTAGQPQHF
CDR3 DNA: TGTGCCAGCAGTGGGACCGCGGGGCAGCCCCAGCATTTT

J gene: TRBJ1-1
V gene: TRBV23-1
clone size: .
D gene: .
CDR3 protein: CASSQSRFPQGKNTEAFF
CDR3 DNA: TGCGCCAGCAGTCAATCGAGATTCCCGCAGGGCAAGAACACTGAAGCTTTCTTT

J gene: TRBJ2-1
V gene: TRBV5-6
clone size: once
D gene: TRBD2
CDR3 protein: CASSRGLAAYNEQFF
CDR3 DNA: TGTGCCAGCAGCCGTGGGCTAGCGGCCTACAATGAGCAGTTCTTC

J gene: TRBJ2-3
V gene: TRBV11-2
clone size: .
D gene: TRBD1
CDR3 protein: CASSQQGADTQYF
CDR3 DNA: TGTGCCAGCAGCCAGCAGGGGGCAGATACGCAGTATTTT

J gene: TRBJ2-5
V gene: TRBV5-4
clone size: .
D gene: .
CDR3 protein: CASSVQGMETQYF
CDR3 DNA: TGTGCCAGCAGCGTCCAGGGTATGGAGACCCAGTACTTC

J gene: TRBJ1-1
V gene: TRBV6-4
clone size: .
D gene: TRBD1
CDR3 protein: CASRLDRDTEAFF
CDR3 DNA: TGTGCCAGCAGGCTTGACAGGGACACTGAAGCTTTCTTT

J gene: TRBJ1-4
V gene: TRBV15
clone size: .
D gene: .
CDR3 protein: CATSRARAINEKLFF
CDR3 DNA: TGTGCCACCAGCAGAGCCAGGGCGATTAATGAAAAACTGTTTTTT

J gene: TRBJ1-2
V gene: TRBV6-5
clone size: .
D gene: TRBD1
CDR3 protein: CASSLAGTANYGYTF
CDR3 DNA: TGTGCCAGCAGTCTAGCCGGGACAGCTAACTATGGCTACACCTTC

J gene: TRBJ1-5
V gene: TRBV6-5
clone size: .
D gene: TRBD1
CDR3 protein: CASSPQGINQPQHF
CDR3 DNA: TGTGCCAGCTCCCCACAGGGGATTAATCAGCCCCAGCATTTT

J gene: TRBJ1-2
V gene: TRBV6-5
clone size: few
D gene: .
CDR3 protein: CASSITGNYGYTF
CDR3 DNA: TGTGCCAGCAGTATAACAGGAAACTATGGCTACACCTTC

J gene: TRBJ2-2
V gene: TRBV10-3
clone size: .
D gene: TRBD1
CDR3 protein: CAISAGTGFSGELFF
CDR3 DNA: TGTGCCATCAGTGCCGGGACAGGGTTTAGCGGGGAGCTGTTTTTT

J gene: TRBJ1-3
V gene: TRBV2
clone size: .
D gene: .
CDR3 protein: CASSEGTAARAGNTIYF
CDR3 DNA: TGTGCCAGCAGTGAAGGGACAGCCGCCCGCGCTGGAAACACCATATATTTT

J gene: TRBJ1-1
V gene: TRBV7-8
clone size: .
D gene: .
CDR3 protein: CASSAGRQRNTEAFF
CDR3 DNA: TGTGCCAGCAGCGCGGGGCGGCAGAGAAACACTGAAGCTTTCTTT

J gene: TRBJ1-2
V gene: TRBV6-1
clone size: .
D gene: TRBD1
CDR3 protein: CASSVSTGTGGYGYTF
CDR3 DNA: TGTGCCAGCAGTGTATCCACCGGGACAGGGGGATACGGCTACACCTTC

J gene: TRBJ2-1
V gene: TRBV4-1
clone size: .
D gene: .
CDR3 protein: CASSQEGTYNEQFF
CDR3 DNA: TGCGCCAGCAGCCAAGAGGGCACCTACAATGAGCAGTTCTTC

J gene: TRBJ1-1
V gene: TRBV7-9
clone size: .
D gene: TRBD1
CDR3 protein: CASSPTTGGNTEAFF
CDR3 DNA: TGTGCCAGCAGCCCCACGACAGGGGGGAACACTGAAGCTTTCTTT

J gene: TRBJ2-6
V gene: TRBV6-1
clone size: .
D gene: .
CDR3 protein: CASSERQGVANVLTF
CDR3 DNA: TGTGCCAGCAGTGAACGGCAGGGTGTGGCCAACGTCCTGACTTTC